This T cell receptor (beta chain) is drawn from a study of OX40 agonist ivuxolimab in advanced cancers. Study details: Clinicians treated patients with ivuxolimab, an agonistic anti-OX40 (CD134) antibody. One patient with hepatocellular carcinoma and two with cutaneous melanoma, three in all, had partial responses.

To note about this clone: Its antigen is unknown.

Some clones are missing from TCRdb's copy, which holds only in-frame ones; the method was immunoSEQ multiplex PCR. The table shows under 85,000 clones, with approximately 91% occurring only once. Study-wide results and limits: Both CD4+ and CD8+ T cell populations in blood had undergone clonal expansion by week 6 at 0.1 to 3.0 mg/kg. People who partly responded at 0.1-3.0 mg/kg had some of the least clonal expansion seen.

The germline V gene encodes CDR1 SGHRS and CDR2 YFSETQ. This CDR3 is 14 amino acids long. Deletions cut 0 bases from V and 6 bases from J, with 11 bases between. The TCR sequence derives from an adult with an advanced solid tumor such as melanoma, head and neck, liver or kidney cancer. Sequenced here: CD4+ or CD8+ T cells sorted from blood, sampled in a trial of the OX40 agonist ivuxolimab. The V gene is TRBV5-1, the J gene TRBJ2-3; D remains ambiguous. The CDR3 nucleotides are TGCGCCAGCAGCTTGGTAGGCCTCATGGATACGCAGTATTTT. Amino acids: CASSLVGLMDTQYF. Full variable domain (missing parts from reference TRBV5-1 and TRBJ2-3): KAGVTQTPRYLIKTRGQQVTLSCSPISGHRSVSWYQQTPGQGLQFLFEYFSETQRNKGNFPGRFSGRQFSNSRSEMNVSTLELGDSALYLCASSLVGLMDTQYFGPGTRLTVL.